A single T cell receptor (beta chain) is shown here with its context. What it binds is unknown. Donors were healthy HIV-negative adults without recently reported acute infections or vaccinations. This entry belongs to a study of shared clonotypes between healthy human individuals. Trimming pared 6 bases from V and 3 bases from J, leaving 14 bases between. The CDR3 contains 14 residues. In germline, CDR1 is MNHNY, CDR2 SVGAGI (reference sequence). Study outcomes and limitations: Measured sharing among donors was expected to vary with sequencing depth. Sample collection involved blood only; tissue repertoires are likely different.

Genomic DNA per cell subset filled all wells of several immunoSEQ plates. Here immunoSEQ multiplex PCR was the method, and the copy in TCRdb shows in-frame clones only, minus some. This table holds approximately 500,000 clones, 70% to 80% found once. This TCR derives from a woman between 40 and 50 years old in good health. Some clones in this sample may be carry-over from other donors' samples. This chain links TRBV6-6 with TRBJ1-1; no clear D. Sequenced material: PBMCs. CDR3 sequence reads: CASSGLGRDTEAFF. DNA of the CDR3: TGTGCCAGCAGCGGACTCGGGCGGGACACTGAAGCTTTCTTT.